These 18 T cell receptor beta chains originate from one sample sequenced in a study of blood T cell repertoires in COVID-19. The assay was immunoSEQ multiplex PCR, and TCRdb's table has in-frame clones only and misses some. The table shows fewer than 200,000 clones, with roughly 84% occurring only once. The sequenced sample consisted of PBMCs or T cells enriched from blood (not recorded which). The receptor set was obtained from a human donor with acute COVID-19. The donor label of this sample is uncertain.

The chain employs TRBV11-2 and TRBJ2-7; D may be TRBD1 (5 bases). Per the germline V gene, CDR1 is SGHAT and CDR2 is FQNNGV. This CDR3 has 13 residues. V dropped 5 bases and J dropped 3 bases, with 11 bases sitting between them. Here the CDR3 reads CASSQTGNYEQYF. As DNA, the CDR3 is TGTGCCAGCAGCCAAACAGGAAACTACGAGCAGTACTTC. Filled out from reference TRBV11-2 and TRBJ2-7, the complete variable domain reads EAGVAQSPRYKIIEKRQSVAFWCNPISGHATLYWYQQILGQGPKLLIQFQNNGVVDDSQLPKDRFSAERLKGVDSTLKIQPAKLEDSAVYLCASSQTGNYEQYFGPGTRLTVT.

The chain joins TRBV4-3 to TRBJ2-5, with 15 bases fitting TRBD2. CDR1 LGHNA and CDR2 YSLEER come from the germline V gene. The junction had 4 bases not matched to a gene; V was cut back by 4 bases and J by 4 bases. This CDR3 spans 16 amino acids. CDR3 nucleotides: TGCGCCAGCAGCCCCCAGGGACTAGCGGGAGGAGAGACCCAGTACTTC. Its translation is CASSPQGLAGGETQYF.

Here the CDR3 reads CASSFRQGSYGYTF. CDR3 coding DNA: TGCGCCAGCAGCTTCAGACAGGGTTCCTATGGCTACACCTTC. V and J are TRBV5-1 and TRBJ1-2; 7 bases are a match to TRBD1. The CDR3 sequence is 14 residues long. The ends lost 2 bases at V and 4 bases at J; junction bases unmatched: 5. Germline CDR1 and CDR2: SGHRS and YFSETQ.

The rearrangement joins TRBV7-2 to TRBJ2-7, with TRBD1 matching over 7 bases. Germline V gene sequence: CDR1 SGHTA, CDR2 FQGNSA. Trimming cost V 4 bases and J 0 bases; bases outside gene matches: 6. This CDR3 has 15 amino acids. CDR3 nucleotides: TGTGCCAGCAGCTCGTGGACAGGTGTCTCCTACGAGCAGTACTTC. Its protein product is CASSSWTGVSYEQYF. Complete variable domain (other parts from reference TRBV7-2 and TRBJ2-7): GAGVSQSPSNKVTEKGKDVELRCDPISGHTALYWYRQSLGQGLEFLIYFQGNSAPDKSGLPSDRFSAERTGGSVSTLTIQRTQQEDSAVYLCASSSWTGVSYEQYFGPGTRLTVT.

This chain joins TRBV11-3 and TRBJ2-1; the D gene is possibly TRBD2 (6 bases). Trimming pared 4 bases from V and 9 bases from J, leaving 13 bases between. The CDR3 sequence is 13 residues long. In germline, CDR1 is SGHNT, CDR2 YENEEA. The CDR3 loop reads CASSSATRLEQFF. The CDR3 coding sequence is TGTGCCAGCAGCTCGGCGACTAGACTTGAGCAGTTCTTC.

The genes are TRBV7-6 and TRBJ2-3; 7 positions agree with TRBD2. Germline loops: CDR1 SGHVS, CDR2 FNYEAQ. This CDR3 region has 15 residues. Trimming at V came to 4 bases and at J to 1 base, leaving 5 bases not matched to a gene. The CDR3 spells CASSSRESGTDTQYF. For the CDR3, the DNA is TGTGCCAGCAGCTCGCGGGAGTCGGGCACAGATACGCAGTATTTT.

The CDR3 protein is CASSQVDRESDGYTF. For the CDR3, the DNA is TGTGCCAGCAGCCAAGTAGACAGGGAGTCGGATGGCTACACCTTC. The V and J genes are TRBV14 and TRBJ1-2; 7 bases map to TRBD1. The germline V gene has CDR1 SGHDN and CDR2 FVKESK. After removal of 1 base from V and 6 bases from J, the junction contained 8 bases not matched to a gene. The CDR3 loop spans 15 amino acids.

CDR3 DNA: TGTGCCAGTAGTGGGACACGGAACACTGAAGCTTTCTTT. The encoded protein is CASSGTRNTEAFF. The V and J genes are TRBV19 and TRBJ1-1; possible D gene TRBD1, 6 bases. Between the trimmed V and J ends, which lost 5 bases and 1 base, there was a span of 8 bases. Germline CDR1 LNHDA, CDR2 SQIVND (reference sequence). The CDR3 consists of 13 residues.

The J gene is TRBJ1-3, the V gene TRBV7-2; 7 bases fit TRBD1. The CDR3 has 16 amino acids. Germline CDR1 reads SGHTA; CDR2 reads FQGNSA. The V segment lost 1 base and the J segment 2 bases; nucleotides outside the gene matches: 5. As DNA, the CDR3 is TGTGCCAGCAGCTTAGATAGGGGGCGTACTGGAAACACCATATATTTT. This encodes CASSLDRGRTGNTIYF.

In this sample, this clone turned up once. The chain is built from TRBV19 and TRBJ1-5; maybe TRBD1 (6 bases). V lost 6 bases and J 3 bases, leaving 9 bases between the germline ends. The germline V gene encodes CDR1 LNHDA and CDR2 SQIVND (reference sequence). There are 13 residues in the CDR3. The chain's CDR3 is CASSRQVNQPQHF. CDR3 coding DNA: TGTGCCAGTAGCAGACAGGTCAATCAGCCCCAGCATTTT.

This clone has just one count. This chain joins TRBV2 and TRBJ1-2; TRBD1 might be the D (5 bases). V gave up 8 bases and J gave up 3 bases, with 13 bases separating them. The CDR3 runs 13 residues. From germline, CDR1 is SNHLY and CDR2 FYNNEI. The CDR3 DNA reads TGTGCCAGCCCGGGGGGGGTCGACTATGGCTACACCTTC. It yields the protein CASPGGVDYGYTF. The whole variable domain, filled in from reference TRBV2 and TRBJ1-2, reads EPEVTQTPSHQVTQMGQEVILRCVPISNHLYFYWYRQILGQKVEFLVSFYNNEISEKSEIFDDQFSVERPDGSNFTLKIRSTKLEDSAMYFCASPGGVDYGYTFGSGTRLTVV.

The chain links TRBV6-5 to TRBJ2-1; 8 bases are shared with TRBD2. After removal of 6 bases from V and 7 bases from J, the junction contained 2 bases not matched to a gene. From germline, CDR1 is MNHEY and CDR2 SVGAGI. This CDR3 comprises 12 residues. In DNA, the CDR3 is TGTGCCAGCAGAGGCGGGGGGAATGAGCAGTTCTTC. Translated: CASRGGGNEQFF.

The J gene is TRBJ1-1, the V gene TRBV2, with 7 bases aligning to TRBD1. Germline CDR1 and CDR2: SNHLY and FYNNEI. Germline trimming cut 10 bases from V and 1 base from J; bases unmatched to any gene: 9. The CDR3 has 14 residues. This CDR3 is CATRLNRGNTEAFF. DNA for the CDR3: TGTGCCACGAGGCTAAACAGGGGGAACACTGAAGCTTTCTTT.

The rearrangement links TRBV3-1 (or the pseudogene TRBV3-2) to TRBJ2-1; TRBD1 is a possible D gene (5 bases). Germline assignment: CDR1 LGHDT and CDR2 YNNKEL (reference sequence). V lost 1 base to trimming and J lost 7 bases, with 14 bases between them. CDR3 length: 15 amino acids. CDR3 amino acids: CASSQVQVKQNEQFF. In DNA, the CDR3 is TGTGCCAGCAGCCAAGTACAGGTAAAGCAGAATGAGCAGTTCTTC.

The genes are TRBV7-9 and TRBJ1-3; weak D call: TRBD1 (6 bases). V was trimmed by 5 bases and J by 3 bases, leaving 14 bases between them. Germline values: CDR1 SEHNR, CDR2 FQNEAQ (reference sequence). The CDR3 contains 15 residues. The CDR3 sequence is CASSLQGGSGNTIYF. CDR3 bases: TGTGCCAGCAGCCTCCAAGGGGGTAGTGGAAACACCATATATTTT.

The CDR3 sequence: CASSTRLAGITGELFF. CDR3 nucleotides: TGTGCCAGCAGCACTCGACTAGCGGGTATAACCGGGGAGCTGTTTTTT. The chain uses TRBV3-1 (or the pseudogene TRBV3-2) and TRBJ2-2; 10 bases are shared with TRBD2. Looked up from germline, CDR1 is LGHDT and CDR2 is YNNKEL (reference sequence). After removal of 5 bases from V and 5 bases from J, the junction contained 8 bases not matched to a gene. This CDR3 is 16 amino acids long.

The V call is TRBV7-2, the J call TRBJ1-6; tentatively, D is TRBD1 (5 bases). The CDR3 is 15 amino acids. The germline V gene encodes CDR1 SGHTA and CDR2 FQGNSA. Trimming took 3 bases from V and 7 from J, leaving 13 bases between them. This CDR3 reads CASSFQGSQNSPLHF. In DNA, the CDR3 is TGTGCCAGCAGCTTTCAGGGCAGCCAGAATTCACCCCTCCACTTT.

This chain connects TRBV7-3 to TRBJ2-7; TRBD1 is a possible D gene (6 bases). CDR3 size: 16 residues. Trimming removed 0 bases at V and 4 bases at J, with 16 bases between. Germline CDR1 reads SGHTA; CDR2 reads FQGTGA. The CDR3 DNA is TGTGCCAGCAGCTTAACGGGGGCCTTCGGTGAATACGAGCAGTACTTC. Its translation is CASSLTGAFGEYEQYF.